This T cell receptor (beta chain) was recovered during a study of T cell changes during pregnancy in multiple sclerosis. There are 15 residues in the CDR3. Germline lookup yields CDR1 MNHEY and CDR2 SMNVEV (reference sequence). V shed 3 bases and J shed 6 bases, with 15 bases lying between them. Sequencing used immunoSEQ multiplex PCR; TCRdb keeps in-frame clones, though not all of them. The data contain 25,000 to 35,000 clones, 92% of them singletons. The source is a female donor in good health, enrolled as a control in a pregnancy study. The starting material was peripheral blood, obtained in the first trimester of pregnancy. The V and J genes are TRBV27 and TRBJ2-1; D is possibly TRBD2 (6 bases). The CDR3, as DNA: TGTGCCAGCAGTTTCTGGCGGGGAATATTCAATGAGCAGTTCTTC. Its translation: CASSFWRGIFNEQFF.